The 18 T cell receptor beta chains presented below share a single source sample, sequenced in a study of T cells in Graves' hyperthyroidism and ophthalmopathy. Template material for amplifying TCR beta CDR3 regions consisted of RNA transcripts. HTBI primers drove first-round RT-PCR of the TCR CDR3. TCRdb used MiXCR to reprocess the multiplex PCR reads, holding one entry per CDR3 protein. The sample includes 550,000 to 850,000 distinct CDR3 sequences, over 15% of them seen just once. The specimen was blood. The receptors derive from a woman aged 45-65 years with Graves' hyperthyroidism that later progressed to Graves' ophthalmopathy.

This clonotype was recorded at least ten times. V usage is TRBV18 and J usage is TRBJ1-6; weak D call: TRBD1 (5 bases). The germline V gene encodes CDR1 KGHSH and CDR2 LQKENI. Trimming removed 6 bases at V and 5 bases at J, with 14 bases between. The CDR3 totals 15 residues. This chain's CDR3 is CASSPRDGDNSPLHF. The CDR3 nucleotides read TGTGCCAGCTCTCCCCGGGACGGAGATAATTCACCCCTCCACTTT.

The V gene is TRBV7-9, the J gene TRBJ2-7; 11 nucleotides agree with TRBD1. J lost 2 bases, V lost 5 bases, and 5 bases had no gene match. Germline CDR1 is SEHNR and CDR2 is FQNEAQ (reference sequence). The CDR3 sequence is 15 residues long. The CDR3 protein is CASSTGQGAPYEQYF. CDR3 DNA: TGTGCCAGCAGCACCGGACAGGGGGCTCCCTACGAGCAGTACTTC.

The CDR3 DNA reads TGTGCCAGCCTCGTCGACGGGTCTGGAAGCAATCAGCCCCAGCATTTT. Protein product: CASLVDGSGSNQPQHF. The chain joins TRBV28 to TRBJ1-5; D gene uncertain. Trimming took off 8 bases at V and 1 base at J, with 18 bases between the two ends. CDR1 MDHEN and CDR2 SYDVKM come from the germline V gene. The CDR3 spans 16 residues.

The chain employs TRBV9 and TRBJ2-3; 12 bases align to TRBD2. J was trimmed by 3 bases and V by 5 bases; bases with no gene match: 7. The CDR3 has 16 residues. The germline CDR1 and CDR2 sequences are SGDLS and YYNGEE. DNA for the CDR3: TGTGCCAGCAGAACCCTAGCGGGGGGGTTTACAGATACGCAGTATTTT. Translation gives CASRTLAGGFTDTQYF.

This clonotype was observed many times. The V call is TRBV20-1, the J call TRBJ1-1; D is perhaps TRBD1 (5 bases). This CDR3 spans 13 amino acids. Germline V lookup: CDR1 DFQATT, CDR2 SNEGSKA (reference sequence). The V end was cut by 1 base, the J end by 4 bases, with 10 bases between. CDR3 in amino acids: CSARGGRTTEAFF. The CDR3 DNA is TGCAGTGCTAGAGGGGGCCGGACCACTGAAGCTTTCTTT.

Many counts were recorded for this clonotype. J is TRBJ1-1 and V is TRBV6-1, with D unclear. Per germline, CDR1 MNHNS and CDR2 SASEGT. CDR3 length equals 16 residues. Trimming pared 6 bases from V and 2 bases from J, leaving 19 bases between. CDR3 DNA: TGTGCCAGCAGGGCGGGATTAAGACCGGGCAACACTGAAGCTTTCTTT. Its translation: CASRAGLRPGNTEAFF.

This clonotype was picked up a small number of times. Here the CDR3 DNA reads TGTGCCAGCAGCCTTTTTAGAGGAATCAATGAAAAACTGTTTTTT. It translates to CASSLFRGINEKLFF. V usage is TRBV16 and J usage is TRBJ1-4, with unresolved D. Germline V gene lookup returns CDR1 KGHSY and CDR2 FQNENV. The CDR3 sequence is 15 residues long. The V end lost 4 bases, the J end lost 5 bases, and 14 bases lay between the germline ends.

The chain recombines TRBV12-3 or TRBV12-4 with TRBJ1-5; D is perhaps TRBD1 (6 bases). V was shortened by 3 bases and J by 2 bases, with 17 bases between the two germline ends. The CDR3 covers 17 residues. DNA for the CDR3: TGTGCCAGCAGTTTTTTAGCAGGGGACTGGGGCAATCAGCCCCAGCATTTT. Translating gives CASSFLAGDWGNQPQHF.

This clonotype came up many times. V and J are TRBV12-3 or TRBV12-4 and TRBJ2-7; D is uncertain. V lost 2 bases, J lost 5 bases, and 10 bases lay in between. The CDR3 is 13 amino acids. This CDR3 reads CASSLFVGNEQYF. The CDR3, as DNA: TGTGCCAGCAGTTTATTCGTCGGTAACGAGCAGTACTTC.

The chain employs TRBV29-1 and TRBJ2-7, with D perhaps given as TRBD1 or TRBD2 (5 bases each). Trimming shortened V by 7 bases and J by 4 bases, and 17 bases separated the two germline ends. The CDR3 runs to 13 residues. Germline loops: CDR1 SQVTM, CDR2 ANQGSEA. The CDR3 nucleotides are TGCAGCGCCCCCTCGGGACGTCGGTACGAGCAGTACTTC. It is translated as CSAPSGRRYEQYF.

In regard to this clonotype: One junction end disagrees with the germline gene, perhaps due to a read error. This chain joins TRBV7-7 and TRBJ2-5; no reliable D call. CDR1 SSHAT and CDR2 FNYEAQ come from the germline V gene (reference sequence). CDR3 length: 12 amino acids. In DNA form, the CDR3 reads TGTGCTAGCAGTAAGAGGACGGAGACCCAGTACTTC. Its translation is CASSKRTETQYF.

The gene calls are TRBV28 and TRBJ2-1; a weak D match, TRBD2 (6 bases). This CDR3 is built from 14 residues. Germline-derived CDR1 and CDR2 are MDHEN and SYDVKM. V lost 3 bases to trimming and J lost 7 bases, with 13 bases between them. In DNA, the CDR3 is TGTGCCAGCAGTTTGTTTGGTGGGAGGAATGAGCAGTTCTTC. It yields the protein CASSLFGGRNEQFF.

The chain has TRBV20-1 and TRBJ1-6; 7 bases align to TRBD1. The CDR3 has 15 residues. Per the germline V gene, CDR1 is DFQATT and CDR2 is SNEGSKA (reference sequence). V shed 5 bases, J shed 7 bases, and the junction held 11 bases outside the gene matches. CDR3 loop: CSASGQADMNSPLHF. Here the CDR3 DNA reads TGCAGTGCTTCCGGACAGGCTGATATGAATTCACCCCTCCACTTT.

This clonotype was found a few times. The CDR3 spells CASSIVGWEQFF. The CDR3 coding sequence is TGTGCCAGTAGTATTGTAGGGTGGGAGCAGTTCTTC. The J gene is TRBJ2-1, the V gene TRBV19, with no clear D. Germline CDR1 is LNHDA and CDR2 is SQIVND (reference sequence). Deletions cut 3 bases from V and 10 bases from J, with 10 bases between. CDR3 length: 12 amino acids.

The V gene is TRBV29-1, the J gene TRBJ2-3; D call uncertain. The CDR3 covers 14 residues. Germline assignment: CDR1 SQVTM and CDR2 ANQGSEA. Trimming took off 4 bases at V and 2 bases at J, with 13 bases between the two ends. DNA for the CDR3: TGCAGCGTTGTGGTGCAGATTTCCACAGATACGCAGTATTTT. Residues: CSVVVQISTDTQYF.

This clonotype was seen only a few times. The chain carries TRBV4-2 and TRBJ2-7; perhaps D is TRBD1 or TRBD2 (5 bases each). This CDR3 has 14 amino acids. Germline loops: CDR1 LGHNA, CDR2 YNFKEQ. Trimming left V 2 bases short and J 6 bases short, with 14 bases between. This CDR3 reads CASSQTGASAEQYF. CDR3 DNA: TGTGCCAGCAGCCAAACCGGGGCCTCCGCCGAGCAGTACTTC.

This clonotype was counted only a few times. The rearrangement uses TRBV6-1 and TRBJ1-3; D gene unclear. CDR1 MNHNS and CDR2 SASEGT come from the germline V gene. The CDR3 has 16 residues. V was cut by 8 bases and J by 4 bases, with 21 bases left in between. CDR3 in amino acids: CASYQSGSPAGNTIYF. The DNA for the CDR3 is TGTGCCAGCTACCAAAGCGGGTCCCCAGCCGGAAACACCATATATTTT.

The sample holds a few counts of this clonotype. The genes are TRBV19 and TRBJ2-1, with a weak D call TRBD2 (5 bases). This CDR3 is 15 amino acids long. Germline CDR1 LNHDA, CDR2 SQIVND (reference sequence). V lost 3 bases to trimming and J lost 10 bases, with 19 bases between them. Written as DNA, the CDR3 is TGTGCCAGTAGTATGTGGCTTGGAAGGTCGGGGGAGCAGTTCTTC. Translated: CASSMWLGRSGEQFF.